This is a list of T cell receptor beta chains from one sample in a study of T-cell reconstitution after alpha-beta-depleted transplantation in children. TCRdb reanalysed the PCR reads using MiXCR and keeps one entry per CDR3 protein. The repertoire holds a few thousand distinct CDR3 sequences, with less than 20% as singletons. The material sequenced was PBMCs, mostly from graft donor cells, taken 180 days after TCRalphabeta/CD19-depleted stem cell transplant. The receptors derive from a patient aged 2 to 9 who had a stem cell transplant for inherited bone marrow failure, so the T cells may come from the graft donor. Both conserved end residues are part of each CDR3. A D gene is named only where the DNA matches it firmly. Some rows mark clone size as missing; the rest say once, few, many or name a class of expanded clone.

clone_size | j_call | d_call | v_call | cdr3_nt | cdr3_aa
many | TRBJ2-7 | TRBD1 | TRBV12-3/TRBV12-4 | TGTGCCAGCAGTTCCCGGCGACAGGGACGGGTCTACGAGCAGTACTTC | CASSSRRQGRVYEQYF
many | TRBJ2-5 | TRBD2 | TRBV5-8 | TGTGCCAGCAGCTTTTATAAAGGGGCGGGAGGGCAAGAGACCCAGTACTTC | CASSFYKGAGGQETQYF
many | TRBJ2-3 | - | TRBV7-9 | TGTGCCAGCAGCTGGGCCCCGGGGGATACGCAGTATTTT | CASSWAPGDTQYF
many | TRBJ2-2 | TRBD1 | TRBV10-3 | TGTGCCATCAGAGGGGACAGGGGATCCTACACCGGGGAGCTGTTTTTT | CAIRGDRGSYTGELFF
many | TRBJ2-5 | - | TRBV20-1 | TGCAGTGCTAGAGCTGGGACCCTTCAAGAGACCCAGTACTTC | CSARAGTLQETQYF
many | TRBJ2-7 | TRBD1 | TRBV18 | TGTGCCAGCTCCGACAGGGTCAGCTCCTACGAGCAGTACTTC | CASSDRVSSYEQYF
- | TRBJ2-3 | - | TRBV7-2 | TGTGCCAGCAGCTGGGACGGCACAGATACGCAGTATTTT | CASSWDGTDTQYF
many | TRBJ2-5 | - | TRBV15 | TGTGCCACCAGCAGAGTTCGGGGCCCCGAGACCCAGTACTTC | CATSRVRGPETQYF
many | TRBJ2-7 | TRBD1 | TRBV6-1 | TGTGCCAGCACCCCGAGGGGGCGCTACGAGCAGTACTTC | CASTPRGRYEQYF
- | TRBJ1-4 | - | TRBV28 | TGTGCCAGTCTCCACCGGGACATAAATGAAAAACTGTTTTTT | CASLHRDINEKLFF
many | TRBJ1-3 | - | TRBV7-9 | TGTGCCAGCAGGGCAGGTGTATATGGAAACACCATATATTTT | CASRAGVYGNTIYF
many | TRBJ2-7 | TRBD2 | TRBV18 | TGTGCCAGCTCACCCACACTAGCGGGATTGGAGAACGAGCAGTACTTC | CASSPTLAGLENEQYF
many | TRBJ1-5 | - | TRBV7-9 | TGTGCCAGCAGCTTAGAGTTAGGTCAGCCCCAGCATTTT | CASSLELGQPQHF
many | TRBJ1-2 | - | TRBV27 | TGTGCCAGCAGTTTCATGCCGGATGGCTACACCTTC | CASSFMPDGYTF
many | TRBJ2-7 | - | TRBV7-9 | TGTGCCAGCAGCTTAGCCGCAGGGAGCTCCTACGAGCAGTACTTC | CASSLAAGSSYEQYF
many | TRBJ1-2 | - | TRBV10-3 | TGTGCCATCAGTGGGGACACCGACTATGGCTACACCTTC | CAISGDTDYGYTF
many | TRBJ2-2 | - | TRBV6-2/TRBV6-3 | TGTGCCAGCACTCGTAACGAGGAGCTGTTTTTT | CASTRNEELFF
medium-sized | TRBJ1-5 | - | TRBV2 | TGTGCCAGCAGACCCGCTCGGGTCGAACAGCCCCAGCATTTT | CASRPARVEQPQHF
- | TRBJ1-6 | - | TRBV3-1 | TGTGCCAGCAGCCCTTACGGCGTCAGGGGAGGAAATTCACCCCTCCACTTT | CASSPYGVRGGNSPLHF
many | TRBJ1-5 | - | TRBV12-3/TRBV12-4 | TGTGCCAGCAGGCTAGACAGCGGTCAGCCCCAGCATTTT | CASRLDSGQPQHF
- | TRBJ2-1 | TRBD2 | TRBV10-3 | TGTGCCATCAGTGAGCGGGAGGGCCTGGGGGACAATGAGCAGTTCTTC | CAISEREGLGDNEQFF
many | TRBJ2-7 | - | TRBV10-2 | TGCGCCAGCAGTGAGTCGCGGAGGGACCCCTACGAGCAGTACTTC | CASSESRRDPYEQYF
many | TRBJ2-5 | TRBD2 | TRBV5-8 | TGTGCCAGCAGCCAGGGACTAGCGGGGGGGCACAAAGAGACCCAGTACTTC | CASSQGLAGGHKETQYF